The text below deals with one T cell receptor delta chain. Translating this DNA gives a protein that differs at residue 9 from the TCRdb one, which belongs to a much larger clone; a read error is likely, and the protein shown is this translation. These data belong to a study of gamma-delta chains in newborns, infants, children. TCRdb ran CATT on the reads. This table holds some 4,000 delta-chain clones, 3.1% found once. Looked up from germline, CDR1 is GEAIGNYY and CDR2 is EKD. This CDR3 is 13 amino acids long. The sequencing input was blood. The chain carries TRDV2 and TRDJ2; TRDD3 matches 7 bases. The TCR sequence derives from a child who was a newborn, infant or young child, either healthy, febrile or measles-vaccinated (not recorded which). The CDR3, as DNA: TGTGCCTGTGACACCTGGGGGACAACACAACTCTTCTTT. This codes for CACDTWGTTQLFF.